One sample yielded the 12 T cell receptor beta chains listed below, sequenced in a study of cytomegalovirus exposure and HLA in healthy donors. Profiling relied on immunoSEQ multiplex PCR, and the TCRdb table lists in-frame clones only, not all of them. The sample contains under 150,000 clones, 85% to 90% of which appear only once. What was sequenced was PBMCs. The receptors derive from a young man in good health and CMV-seropositive.

The rearrangement uses TRBV30 and TRBJ1-4; the D is unclear. The CDR3 runs 15 residues. The ends were cut back, 1 base at V and 4 bases at J, with 13 bases in the middle. The V gene's germline CDR1 is GTSNPN and CDR2 SVGIG (reference sequence). CDR3 in DNA: TGTGCCTGGAGTGAAGTCAGACATATTAATGAAAAACTGTTTTTT. Translating it yields CAWSEVRHINEKLFF.

V and J are TRBV6-5 and TRBJ1-2; a possible D gene is TRBD1 (6 bases). Per the germline V gene, CDR1 is MNHEY and CDR2 is SVGAGI. V gave up 5 bases and J gave up 6 bases, with 13 bases separating them. The CDR3 runs to 13 residues. CDR3 coding DNA: TGTGCCAGCAGTCAGGGGCAGAGGAATGGCTACACCTTC. Translated, it gives CASSQGQRNGYTF.

The rearrangement links TRBV5-4 to TRBJ2-1, with 9 bases lining up with TRBD2. The CDR3 consists of 15 residues. Germline loops: CDR1 SGHNT, CDR2 YYREEE (reference sequence). V shed 3 bases and J 5 bases; nucleotides not matched to a gene: 6. This CDR3 reads CASSSSERGDNEQFF. Here the CDR3 DNA reads TGTGCCAGCAGCTCCTCCGAGCGGGGGGACAATGAGCAGTTCTTC.

The chain carries TRBV6-5 and TRBJ2-3; possibly TRBD1 for D (5 bases). The CDR3 has 14 residues. CDR1 and CDR2 from the germline V gene are MNHEY and SVGAGI. V was shortened by 2 bases and J by 9 bases, with 15 bases between the two germline ends. CDR3 amino acids: CASSYGQTTGTQYF. CDR3 sequence (DNA): TGTGCCAGCAGTTACGGGCAGACCACAGGCACGCAGTATTTT.

CDR3: CASSTGSRGSGNTIYF. CDR3 coding DNA: TGCGCCAGCAGCACTGGATCCAGGGGATCTGGAAACACCATATATTTT. The rearrangement joins TRBV5-1 to TRBJ1-3; D possibly corresponds to TRBD1 (6 bases). V shed 4 bases and J shed 1 base, with 15 bases lying between them. This CDR3 is built from 16 residues. Germline-derived CDR1 and CDR2 are SGHRS and YFSETQ. Using reference TRBV5-1 and TRBJ1-3 for the parts outside the CDR3, the full variable domain is KAGVTQTPRYLIKTRGQQVTLSCSPISGHRSVSWYQQTPGQGLQFLFEYFSETQRNKGNFPGRFSGRQFSNSRSEMNVSTLELGDSALYLCASSTGSRGSGNTIYFGEGSWLTVV.

J is TRBJ1-6 and V is TRBV6-5, with 7 bases that match TRBD1. J lost 9 bases, V lost 4 bases, and 12 bases had no gene match. The germline CDR1 and CDR2 sequences are MNHEY and SVGAGI. This CDR3 spans 16 amino acids. For the CDR3, the DNA is TGTGCCAGCAGTTTTTTAACAGGGGCCGCTGGTTCACCCCTCCACTTT. This codes for CASSFLTGAAGSPLHF.

This chain links TRBV2 with TRBJ2-3, with 7 bases lining up with TRBD2. This CDR3 comprises 15 residues. The V and J ends lost 1 base and 4 bases, in that order; junction bases with no gene match: 5. Germline V CDR1 and CDR2: SNHLY, FYNNEI. CDR3 DNA: TGTGCCAGCAGTGAAGTCGGACTAGTCGCAGATACGCAGTATTTT. Translation gives CASSEVGLVADTQYF.

V and J are TRBV19 and TRBJ1-2; perhaps TRBD1 as D (6 bases). Germline CDR1 LNHDA, CDR2 SQIVND (reference sequence). V was clipped by 6 bases and J by 5 bases, with 13 bases between them. The CDR3 is 13 amino acids. This chain's CDR3 is CASSRGHPYGYTF. Here the CDR3 DNA reads TGTGCCAGTAGCCGGGGACACCCTTATGGCTACACCTTC.

The rearrangement links TRBV19 to TRBJ2-1; tentative D call: TRBD2 (5 bases). The germline V gene encodes CDR1 LNHDA and CDR2 SQIVND (reference sequence). The ends were cut back, 3 bases at V and 12 bases at J, with 9 bases in the middle. The CDR3 sequence is 11 residues long. CDR3 residues: CASSIGLAQFF. CDR3 bases: TGTGCCAGTAGTATTGGGCTAGCGCAGTTCTTC. Complete variable domain (other parts from reference TRBV19 and TRBJ2-1): DGGITQSPKYLFRKEGQNVTLSCEQNLNHDAMYWYRQDPGQGLRLIYYSQIVNDFQKGDIAEGYSVSREKKESFPLTVTSAQKNPTAFYLCASSIGLAQFFGPGTRLTVL.

The V call is TRBV27, the J call TRBJ2-5, with D perhaps TRBD2 (5 bases). CDR1 is MNHEY and CDR2 is SMNVEV in the germline V gene (reference sequence). This CDR3 is 13 amino acids long. Trimming removed 8 bases from V and 3 bases from J, with 13 bases in between. In DNA form, the CDR3 reads TGTGCCAGCTTACCCTTCGGGAAAGAGACCCAGTACTTC. Its protein product is CASLPFGKETQYF.

The table lists this clone with many counts. The chain employs TRBV19 and TRBJ2-1; TRBD1 matches 7 bases. The germline V gene has CDR1 LNHDA and CDR2 SQIVND (reference sequence). Trimming at V came to 10 bases and at J to 5 bases, leaving 17 bases not matched to a gene. There are 16 residues in the CDR3. CDR3 coding DNA: TGTGCCACCAGACAGGGCGAAGACCTACTAGACAATGAGCAGTTCTTC. Residues: CATRQGEDLLDNEQFF.

This sequence joins TRBV7-8 and TRBJ1-2; 9 bases fit TRBD1. V lost 2 bases and J lost 8; bases outside the gene matches: 6. Germline values: CDR1 SGHVS, CDR2 FQNEAQ. The CDR3 totals 14 residues. The CDR3 DNA sequence: TGTGCCAGCAGCTTAATGAACAGGGGGCGAGGCTACACCTTC. Its translation is CASSLMNRGRGYTF.